Detailed here is one TCR beta chain. The antigen remains undetermined. The sequenced fragment ends 3 residues before the CDR3 boundary, so the rest is inferred from the germline J gene. All participants had a single incident cervical HPV16 infection, and prevalent HPV16 infections were excluded. Cervical HPV DNA detected by MY09/MY11 PCR, typed by dot-blot. These data come from a study of T cells in women clearing cervical HPV infection. TCR beta CDR3 amplified by multiplex PCR from roughly 1,300 ng genomic DNA. The repertoire was sequenced with immunoSEQ multiplex PCR; TCRdb's copy has only in-frame clones and lacks some. The record lists about 18,000 clones, of which the ten most abundant hold over 13%. The CDR3 runs 13 residues. V was shortened by 5 bases and J by 6 bases, with 14 bases between the two germline ends. Germline CDR1 SEHNR, CDR2 FQNEAQ (reference sequence). Findings of the study overall: Controls had more TRBV6-7 (0.16%) than cases (about 0.11%).

V gene TRBV7-9 combines with J gene TRBJ2-7, with D perhaps matching TRBD1 (6 bases). This clonotype originated in a woman aged 18-70 years with a cervical HPV16 infection that either progressed to CIN3+ or cleared (not recorded which). Material for sequencing was blood buffy coat. The CDR3 bases that were read are TGTGCCAGCAGCCCGTGGGACAACCCCGAG. This sequence encodes CASSPWDNPE. The whole CDR3 sequence is CASSPWDNPEQYF.